A single TCR beta chain is shown here with its context. The target antigen is unknown. These data come from a study of chemoradiotherapy in HPV16-positive cancers. Study-wide results and limits: Candidate HPV-specific clones and E7-related TCR motifs grew in tumor during treatment.

The assay was immunoSEQ multiplex PCR, and TCRdb's table has in-frame clones only and misses some. The profile shows approximately 9,400 clones, roughly 89% of them singletons. Deletions cut 3 bases from V and 4 bases from J, with 18 bases between. The V gene's germline CDR1 is KGHSH and CDR2 LQKENI. The CDR3 runs 16 residues. The sample in question was blood, obtained from a patient who underwent chemoradiotherapy. The TCR was taken from a human donor with HPV-associated anogenital cancer. The chain is built from TRBV18 and TRBJ1-2; a weak D match, TRBD1 (5 bases). The CDR3 protein is CASSPQGLWVVYGYTF. In nucleotides, the CDR3 is TGTGCCAGCTCACCTCAGGGACTTTGGGTGGTCTATGGCTACACCTTC. Complete variable domain (other parts from reference TRBV18 and TRBJ1-2): NAGVMQNPRHLVRRRGQEARLRCSPMKGHSHVYWYRQLPEEGLKFMVYLQKENIIDESGMPKERFSAEFPKEGPSILRIQQVVRGDSAAYFCASSPQGLWVVYGYTFGSGTRLTVV.